Presented here are 10 T cell receptor beta chains from one specimen sequenced in a study of blood T cell repertoires in COVID-19. Some clones are missing from TCRdb's copy, which holds only in-frame ones; the method was immunoSEQ multiplex PCR. The sample lists fewer than 180,000 clones; about 80% were seen once. The sequencing input was peripheral blood. Every receptor here comes from a man in his 70s with acute or convalescent COVID-19.

This clone has more than one count but fewer than ten. The chain links TRBV30 to TRBJ1-1; D ambiguous. V was clipped by 0 bases and J by 1 base, with 21 bases between them. Looked up from germline, CDR1 is GTSNPN and CDR2 is SVGIG (reference sequence). CDR3 length equals 18 residues. The CDR3: CAWSVLGIGNRRNTEAFF. The CDR3, as DNA: TGTGCCTGGAGTGTTTTAGGGATCGGGAATCGAAGGAACACTGAAGCTTTCTTT.

The chain combines TRBV28 with TRBJ1-5; possible D gene TRBD1, 5 bases. The CDR3 runs to 16 residues. V was trimmed by 4 bases and J by 4 bases, leaving 17 bases between them. Germline V gene lookup returns CDR1 MDHEN and CDR2 SYDVKM. This CDR3 reads CASSWGRLGGNQPQHF. The CDR3 DNA reads as TGTGCCAGCAGTTGGGGTAGACTGGGGGGGAATCAGCCCCAGCATTTT.

V and J are TRBV3-1 (or the pseudogene TRBV3-2) and TRBJ2-5; D remains unclear. From germline, CDR1 is LGHDT and CDR2 YNNKEL (reference sequence). There are 14 residues in the CDR3. The V end was cut by 8 bases, the J end by 4 bases, with 17 bases between. The CDR3 nucleotides read TGTGCCAGCTACGACGGAAGTCCAGGAGAGACCCAGTACTTC. Translation: CASYDGSPGETQYF.

This rearrangement joins TRBV5-1 to TRBJ1-1; no clear D gene. The length of the CDR3 is 14 residues. Looked up from germline, CDR1 is SGHRS and CDR2 is YFSETQ. Trimming cost V 4 bases and J 1 base, with 11 bases left between them. Here the CDR3 DNA reads TGCGCCAGCAGCCGGACTCAACAGAACACTGAAGCTTTCTTT. This codes for CASSRTQQNTEAFF.

The genes are TRBV24-1 and TRBJ2-3; 13 bases are a match to TRBD2. CDR3 length: 17 residues. Looked up from germline, CDR1 is KGHDR and CDR2 is SFDVKD. Unmatched junction bases numbered 8, after V lost 4 bases and J lost 5 bases. CDR3 in DNA: TGTGCCACCAGTGACCCAGGACTAGCGGGGGAGGTAGATACGCAGTATTTT. Its translation: CATSDPGLAGEVDTQYF.

V and J are TRBV20-1 and TRBJ2-5, with D unclear. The CDR3 length is 11 residues. Germline CDR1 and CDR2: DFQATT and SNEGSKA (reference sequence). The V gene lost 2 bases and the J gene lost 3 bases, with 4 bases spanning the gap. CDR3 protein: CSARPKETQYF. DNA of the CDR3: TGCAGTGCTAGACCAAAAGAGACCCAGTACTTC.

The CDR3 loop reads CASSFGPRGTEAFF. CDR3 nucleotide sequence: TGTGCCAGCTCCTTTGGGCCTCGGGGGACTGAAGCTTTCTTT. The V and J genes are TRBV3-1 (or the pseudogene TRBV3-2) and TRBJ1-1; D perhaps matches TRBD1 (5 bases). Germline-derived CDR1 and CDR2 are LGHDT and YNNKEL (reference sequence). Trimming removed 8 bases at V and 5 bases at J, with 18 bases between. The CDR3 sequence is 14 residues long.

This clone was seen just once. CDR3 residues: CASSNQGKETQYF. Here the CDR3 DNA reads TGTGCCAGCAGCAACCAGGGGAAAGAGACCCAGTACTTC. This rearrangement joins TRBV12-3 or TRBV12-4 to TRBJ2-5; possible D gene TRBD1, 6 bases. The CDR3 has 13 amino acids. Trimming took 6 bases from V and 3 from J, leaving 11 bases between them.

The chain combines TRBV3-1 (or the pseudogene TRBV3-2) with TRBJ2-7, with 7 bases matching TRBD1. V dropped 4 bases and J dropped 5; count of bases not matched to a gene: 8. Looked up from germline, CDR1 is LGHDT and CDR2 is YNNKEL (reference sequence). This CDR3 comprises 14 residues. CDR3 sequence reads: CASSLSGTEHEQYF. The CDR3 region has the DNA TGTGCCAGCAGCCTCTCTGGGACAGAACACGAGCAGTACTTC.

CDR3 protein: CASSLLGQGYGYTF. CDR3 DNA sequence: TGTGCCAGCAGTTTATTGGGACAGGGATATGGCTACACCTTC. The chain couples TRBV28 to TRBJ1-2, with 9 positions matching TRBD1. With 1 base clipped from V and 5 bases from J, the junction kept 2 bases outside the gene matches. This CDR3 spans 14 amino acids. Germline-derived CDR1 and CDR2 are MDHEN and SYDVKM.